Listed here is a single TCR beta chain. At least ten counts were recorded for this clonotype. The clone's antigen remains unknown. No clone much larger than this one lies a single base away; base qualities are absent. The data originate from a study of T cells in Graves' hyperthyroidism and ophthalmopathy (dated by TCRdb to between 2017 and 2020). Background on the whole study: Peripheral blood samples were taken at initial diagnosis, before any treatment was given. TCR V-J signatures able to tell the groups apart were searched for in a discovery cohort of 90 to 100 patients, of whom over 40 had Graves' ophthalmopathy and roughly 58 had stable Graves' hyperthyroidism. Whether ophthalmopathy could be predicted prospectively was tested in an independent validation cohort made up of roughly 19 hyperthyroidism patients plus 17 patients who later progressed to ophthalmopathy. For training and testing, the 80 to 100 patients in the discovery cohort were randomly divided in a 7:3 ratio. Thyroid tissue and blood T-cell repertoires from six Graves' hyperthyroidism patients were also compared in the study. Once sampling was done, hyperthyroidism patients were given methimazole at a starting dose of 30 mg daily, whereas ophthalmopathy patients were given high-dose intravenous methylprednisolone. According to the paper, TCR Vbeta CDR3 sequencing was carried out on about 140 peripheral blood samples, which came from 40 to 45 ophthalmopathy, 75 or so hyperthyroidism and approximately 17 progressor patients. The investigation overall reported the following: Most expanded thyroid clonotypes (frequency above 0.001) were also detected in blood, a finding suggesting that blood repertoires may reflect thyroid immune responses. A model built on a 13 V-J signature distinguished ophthalmopathy from stable hyperthyroidism, reaching 85% to 90% sensitivity and about 81% specificity in cross-validation and 80%/75% in testing. No statistical method was used to fix the sample size in advance, and group allocation was not hidden from the investigators. During validation, the model predicted progression to ophthalmopathy a median of roughly six months ahead of onset, with approximately 71% sensitivity and less than 85% specificity.

The TCR beta CDR3 regions were amplified from RNA transcripts. For the first round of RT-PCR on the TCR CDR3, the HTBI primer set was used together with the Qiagen OneStep RT-PCR kit. Libraries were constructed in a second round of multiplex PCR, after which size selection and purification were carried out. Paired-end sequencing of the libraries was performed with 100 bp reads on an Illumina HiSeq2000. On the authors' methods: SOAPnuke was used to process the raw data, throwing out any read that contained adapters or uncalled bases, had a mean Phred below 15, or lacked an exact constant-primer or identifier match. COPE v1.2.5 was used to merge high-quality paired reads, and clonotypes were defined as unique nucleotide sequences. Clonotypes were aligned to IMGT TRBV, TRBD and TRBJ reference segments using MiTCR v1.1. The analysis included only V-J combinations with a frequency above 0.0001, which together covered approximately 99% of the repertoires. A TCS score was defined as the ratio of F50 (clonal expansion) to E x V (chaos), with BLOSUM62-based TCRdist applied between CDR3 peptides within each V-J. Welch's t-statistics and random forest reduced 500 to 650 V-J features to 10 to 15, which were used in a naive Bayes classifier (R e1071). TCRdb's own reprocessing of the public reads used fastp at Q25 and MiXCR and kept productive beta chains. Each record represents a unique CDR3 protein, reported with the most common genes and DNA among its rows. The V and J calls and clone size come from TCRdb's table, not from the authors' own analysis. The sample has approximately 420,000 distinct CDR3 sequences on record, 12% to 15% of them singletons. The leading ten clones occupy 5% to 6% of the sample.

The germline V gene (reference sequence) specifies DFQATT as CDR1 and SNEGSKA as CDR2. At the junction V is shortened by 0 bases and J by 3 bases; bases outside the gene matches: 5. Measured from the cysteine to the phenylalanine, the CDR3 is 15 residues long. The kept DNA is CDR3 alone, 45 bases in frame from the first base. A patient counted as having stable Graves' hyperthyroidism if no progression to ophthalmopathy occurred over 18 months of follow-up. Hyperthyroidism patients were newly diagnosed, with disease duration under 2 months, and aged 18 to 65 years. Any patient with an uncontrolled infection, another autoimmune disease, pregnancy or lactation was excluded. Diagnoses relied on clinical symptoms, serum thyroxine and TRAb, thyroid ultrasound and orbital computed tomography. Ficoll-Paque density gradient centrifugation was used to isolate PBMCs from about 9 ml of fresh peripheral blood. Total RNA was extracted using Trizol reagent, and RNA quality was assessed on an Agilent 2100 Bioanalyzer.

The origin of this receptor is a woman aged 18-29 years with Graves' hyperthyroidism. The chain is encoded by TRBV20-1 joined to TRBJ1-1, with 9 central nucleotides matching TRBD1. Sequenced input: blood. The CDR3 region reads CSARDRDRVYTEAFF. The DNA reads TGCAGTGCTAGAGATCGGGACAGGGTATACACTGAAGCTTTCTTT.